This T cell receptor beta chain was captured by sequencing in a study of T cell clonality in common variable immunodeficiency. Trimming took 2 bases from V and 4 from J, leaving 8 bases between them. Looked up from germline, CDR1 is SGHVS and CDR2 is FQNEAQ. The CDR3 length is 13 residues. Here immunoSEQ multiplex PCR was the method, and the copy in TCRdb shows in-frame clones only, minus some. The sample holds tens of thousands of clones, and no clone turns up only once. Notes on this clone: The antigen remains unidentified. Read data end 3 residues before the CDR3 end; the end is taken from the germline J gene.

Overall study findings and caveats: Common variable immunodeficiency TCR beta sequences reportedly had fewer deletions and N-nucleotide insertions. Authors noted CVID clonality's cause needs subpopulation repertoire sequencing.

The sequenced material came from peripheral blood mononuclear cells. The V and J genes are TRBV7-8 and TRBJ1-1; D is unresolved. The sequence derives from a person aged 18 to 70 in good health. The CDR3: CASSLRRFTEAFF. The CDR3 bases that were read are TGTGCCAGCAGCTTACGCCGGTTCACTGAA.